This is a list of T cell receptor beta chains from one sample in a study of PD-L1 blockade in urothelial cancer. Here immunoSEQ multiplex PCR was the method, and the copy in TCRdb shows in-frame clones only, minus some. The table records about 50,000 clones, about 85% of them present only once. The sample in question was PBMCs, obtained around atezolizumab (anti-PD-L1) treatment. The receptor set was obtained from a man between 50 and 59 years old with urothelial cancer. CDR3s include the opening cysteine and the closing phenylalanine or tryptophan. D genes are given only for firm matches. Size tells how often a clone was seen (once, few, many) or the class of an expanded clone, and some rows leave it out.

J | V | size | D | DNA | CDR3
TRBJ2-7 | TRBV25-1 | . | . | TGTGCCAGCAGTACTCCGAAGTACGAGCAGTACTTC | CASSTPKYEQYF
TRBJ1-2 | TRBV7-3 | few | TRBD1 | TGTGCCAGCGGGGCAGGGGGTAACTATGGCTACACCTTC | CASGAGGNYGYTF
TRBJ1-4 | TRBV14 | . | TRBD1 | TGTGCCAGCAGCCAAGAACGGTTCGGGACAGGGAATGAAAAACTGTTTTTT | CASSQERFGTGNEKLFF
TRBJ1-6 | TRBV7-8 | . | . | TGTGCCAGCAGCTTACTACAGGGAAATTCACCCCTCCACTTT | CASSLLQGNSPLHF
TRBJ2-2 | TRBV11-2 | . | . | TGTGCCAGCAGCTTAGAGAGTTGGGGGCGGGCCGGGGAGCTGTTTTTT | CASSLESWGRAGELFF
TRBJ2-7 | TRBV27 | . | TRBD2 | TGTGCCAGCACCTCCGGGACTAGCGGGGCCTACGAGCAGTACTTC | CASTSGTSGAYEQYF
TRBJ2-7 | TRBV7-2 | once | TRBD2 | TGTGCCAGCAGCTTTAGCGGGAGCTCCTACGAGCAGTACTTC | CASSFSGSSYEQYF
TRBJ2-5 | TRBV6-1 | few | . | TGTGCCAGCAGTGAAGCGGGTAGGGGGATTCAAGAGACCCAGTACTTC | CASSEAGRGIQETQYF
TRBJ2-1 | TRBV7-2 | . | TRBD2 | TGTGCCAGCAGCTTAGCTGGACTAGCGTACAATGAGCAGTTCTTC | CASSLAGLAYNEQFF
TRBJ2-7 | TRBV18 | . | TRBD2 | TGTGCCAGCTCGCCGACTAGCGGGAGTGAGTACGAGCAGTACTTC | CASSPTSGSEYEQYF
TRBJ2-3 | TRBV6-4 | . | TRBD2 | TGTGCCAGCAGTGAGCTAGCGGAGCCCACAGATACGCAGTATTTT | CASSELAEPTDTQYF
TRBJ2-3 | TRBV28 | . | . | TGTGCCAGCATGGTCCCACTTGGCACAGATACGCAGTATTTT | CASMVPLGTDTQYF
TRBJ1-1 | TRBV27 | once | . | TGTGCCAGCAGTCAACTAGGAGGTTTCCTGAACACTGAAGCTTTCTTT | CASSQLGGFLNTEAFF
TRBJ2-1 | TRBV2 | . | . | TGTGCCAGCAGTGAGGGGCAGGGATTCATTTTTTCGCAGTTCTTC | CASSEGQGFIFSQFF
TRBJ2-1 | TRBV5-4 | . | TRBD1 | TGTGCCAGCAGCCCCTCGGGACAGGCCTACAATGAGCAGTTCTTC | CASSPSGQAYNEQFF
TRBJ1-1 | TRBV7-7 | . | . | TGTGCCAGCAGCAGGACAGTGAACACTGAAGCTTTCTTT | CASSRTVNTEAFF
TRBJ2-7 | TRBV18 | . | TRBD2 | TGTGCCAGCTCTGGGACTAGCGGGAGCTACGAGCAGTACTTC | CASSGTSGSYEQYF
TRBJ2-3 | TRBV5-6 | . | TRBD2 | TGTGCCAGCAGCATTAGCGGGGGGGCCACAGATACGCAGTATTTT | CASSISGGATDTQYF
TRBJ2-1 | TRBV7-2 | . | . | TGTGCCAGCAGCTTAGGTCTAGATGTAGAGTTCTTC | CASSLGLDVEFF